This TCR beta chain was found in a study of brain metastases from non-small cell lung cancer. CDR3 length: 15 amino acids. The V gene's germline CDR1 is LNHDA and CDR2 SQIVND (reference sequence). The table came from immunoSEQ multiplex PCR; TCRdb's copy has only in-frame clones and leaves some out. The data hold roughly 4,500 clones, with about 90% observed a single time. Turning to this clone: The antigen is not known. At one boundary the junction diverges from the germline segment, which might be a read error.

General observations from the study: Expanded T-cell clones appeared in 55% to 75% of brain metastases over primaries.

The V and J genes are TRBV19 and TRBJ1-1; perhaps TRBD1 as D (6 bases). This clonotype was sampled from a donor over 35 with non-small cell lung cancer. The sample taken for sequencing was primary lung tumor tissue. This chain's CDR3 is CVSSSRTELNTEAFF. CDR3 DNA sequence: TGTGTCAGTAGTTCCCGGACAGAACTGAACACTGAAGCTTTCTTT.